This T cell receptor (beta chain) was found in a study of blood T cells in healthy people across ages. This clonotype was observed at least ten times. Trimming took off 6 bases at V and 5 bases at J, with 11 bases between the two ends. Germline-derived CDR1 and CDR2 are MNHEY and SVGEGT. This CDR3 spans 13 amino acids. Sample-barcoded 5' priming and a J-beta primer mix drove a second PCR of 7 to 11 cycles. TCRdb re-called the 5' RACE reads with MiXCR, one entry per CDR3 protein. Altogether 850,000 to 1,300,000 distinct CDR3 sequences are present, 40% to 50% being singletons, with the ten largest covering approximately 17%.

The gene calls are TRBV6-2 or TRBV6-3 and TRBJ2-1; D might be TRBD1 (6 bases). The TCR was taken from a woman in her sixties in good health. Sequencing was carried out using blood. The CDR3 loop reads CASRTDRHNEQFF. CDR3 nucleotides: TGTGCCAGCAGGACCGACAGGCACAATGAGCAGTTCTTC.